This T cell receptor (beta chain) is from a study of CXCR3-negative and CXCR3-positive naive CD8 T cells. Study results and limitations: Diversity in memory CD8+ cells fell much lower than the comparably high levels seen in both naive subsets.

Triplicate sorting captured some 290,000 cells each from every CD8+ T cell subset. Germline V lookup: CDR1 SGHVS, CDR2 FNYEAQ. This CDR3 is 18 amino acids long. Libraries of TRB cDNA were made by 5' RACE and carried UMIs. TCRdb reanalyzed the 5' RACE reads and collapses them to one entry per CDR3 protein, without DNA. This sample's table has 37,000 or so distinct CDR3 sequences. Judged by frequency, this clonotype is medium-sized. The antigen is unknown. The receptor comes from a human donor in good health. Some clones in this sample may be carry-over from other donors' samples. V gene TRBV7-6 combines with J gene TRBJ1-3. Material: memory CD8+ T cells from blood. The CDR3: CASSLGVILSSSGNTIYF.